The rows below give T cell receptor beta chains drawn from one sample of a study of T cells in Graves' hyperthyroidism and ophthalmopathy. TCRdb analysed the multiplex PCR reads with MiXCR anew, one entry per CDR3 protein. The sample has over 250,000 distinct CDR3 sequences, 25% seen once. Material: blood. The source of these receptors is a man aged 40-50 years with Graves' hyperthyroidism that later progressed to Graves' ophthalmopathy. CDR3s include the opening cysteine and the closing phenylalanine or tryptophan. The D gene is left open where the match is weak. A row's size may be missing; if present it is once, few, many or a size class.

TRBJ1-3	many	TRBV9	NA	CASSDSGNTIYF	TGTGCCAGCAGCGACTCTGGAAACACCATATATTTT
TRBJ1-1	many	TRBV2	NA	CASGQGWAFF	TGTGCCAGCGGGCAGGGGTGGGCTTTCTTT
TRBJ1-1	many	TRBV5-1	NA	CASSIGQPNTEAFF	TGCGCCAGCAGCATTGGACAGCCGAACACTGAAGCTTTCTTT
TRBJ1-2	many	TRBV25-1	NA	CASSETWNYGYTF	TGTGCCAGCAGTGAAACCTGGAACTATGGCTACACCTTC
TRBJ2-7	many	TRBV5-1	NA	CASSPATGTPDGEQYF	TGCGCCAGCAGCCCAGCCACCGGGACACCCGACGGGGAGCAGTACTTC
TRBJ2-5	many	TRBV6-5	NA	CASSYSGDSVEETQYF	TGTGCCAGCAGTTACTCGGGGGACTCGGTAGAAGAGACCCAGTACTTC
TRBJ2-7	many	TRBV7-9	TRBD1	CASSARQGLTYEQYF	TGTGCCAGCAGCGCCCGACAGGGTTTGACCTACGAGCAGTACTTC
TRBJ1-2	many	TRBV29-1	NA	CSGDAIDRPYDGYTF	TGCAGCGGGGATGCTATAGACAGGCCTTACGATGGCTACACCTTC
TRBJ2-7	few	TRBV20-1	TRBD1	CSARDRTGRTYEQYF	TGCAGTGCTAGGGACCGGACAGGCCGCACCTACGAGCAGTACTTC
TRBJ1-1	many	TRBV6-5	NA	CASSYSTVNTEAFF	TGTGCCAGCAGTTATTCTACCGTGAACACTGAAGCTTTCTTT
TRBJ1-2	many	TRBV7-8	NA	CASSPRWPDGDGYTF	TGTGCCAGCAGCCCCAGGTGGCCAGACGGCGACGGCTACACCTTC
TRBJ2-7	few	TRBV6-5	TRBD1	CASSYSGTGYGYEQYF	TGTGCCAGCAGTTACTCCGGGACAGGGTATGGCTACGAGCAGTACTTC
TRBJ2-3	many	TRBV5-1	NA	CASSRADISTDTQYF	TGCGCCAGCAGCAGAGCGGACATAAGCACAGATACGCAGTATTTT
TRBJ1-1	NA	TRBV27	NA	CASSPQERKNTEAFF	TGTGCCAGCAGTCCCCAAGAGAGAAAGAACACTGAAGCTTTCTTT
TRBJ1-1	NA	TRBV2	NA	CASSEGRVTEAFF	TGTGCCAGCAGTGAAGGGCGGGTCACTGAAGCTTTCTTT
TRBJ2-7	many	TRBV18	NA	CASSLTTRILYEQYF	TGTGCCAGCTCACTAACGACAAGAATACTTTACGAGCAGTACTTC
TRBJ2-7	few	TRBV18	NA	CASSGGQTGISYEQYF	TGTGCCAGCTCCGGGGGTCAAACAGGGATTTCTTACGAGCAGTACTTC
TRBJ1-2	many	TRBV6-5	NA	CASSYLRDRYGYTF	TGTGCCAGCAGTTACCTCCGGGACCGCTATGGCTACACCTTC
TRBJ2-2	many	TRBV2	NA	CASNHESTGELFF	TGTGCCAGCAATCATGAGTCCACCGGGGAGCTGTTTTTT
TRBJ1-1	many	TRBV12-3/TRBV12-4	TRBD1	CASRGQLNTEAFF	TGTGCCAGCCGGGGACAGCTGAACACTGAAGCTTTCTTT
TRBJ2-6	many	TRBV5-1	NA	CASSLKWGSSGANVLTF	TGCGCCAGCAGCTTGAAGTGGGGGTCGTCTGGGGCCAACGTCCTGACTTTC
TRBJ2-7	many	TRBV7-9	NA	CASSLAGPSYEQYF	TGTGCCAGCAGCTTAGCCGGGCCTTCATACGAGCAGTACTTC
TRBJ1-5	many	TRBV20-1	TRBD1	CSARDDRVGNQPQHF	TGCAGTGCTAGAGACGACAGGGTTGGCAATCAGCCCCAGCATTTT
TRBJ1-1	many	TRBV2	NA	CASSRSTKELEAFF	TGTGCCAGCAGTCGGTCCACCAAGGAGCTTGAAGCTTTCTTT
TRBJ1-2	many	TRBV11-2	TRBD1	CASSPQTGALSGYTF	TGTGCCAGCAGCCCCCAGACAGGGGCCCTTAGTGGCTACACCTTC
TRBJ2-2	many	TRBV15	NA	CATSPEPGTNTGELFF	TGTGCCACCAGCCCCGAACCAGGGACGAACACCGGGGAGCTGTTTTTT
TRBJ1-5	NA	TRBV6-2/TRBV6-3	NA	CASSWSIDSLDQPQHF	TGTGCCAGCAGTTGGAGCATCGACAGTCTGGACCAGCCCCAGCATTTT
TRBJ2-5	many	TRBV7-6	NA	CASSTDGGPLQETQYF	TGTGCCAGCAGCACCGATGGGGGTCCCCTCCAAGAGACCCAGTACTTC